The 5 T cell receptor beta chains below come from one sample, sequenced in a study of shared clonotypes between healthy human individuals. TCRdb's table, derived via immunoSEQ multiplex PCR, lists solely in-frame clones and lacks some. There are about 2.4 million clones in the sample; over 85% occur only once, and roughly 0.15% lies in the top ten. The sequencing input was naive CD4+ T cells sorted from blood. The subset here: CD45RA+ positively selected. The receptors originated from a man between 18 and 35 years old in good health.

This clone was seen only a few times. The rearrangement uses TRBV30 and TRBJ2-3; D is uncertain. Trimming left V 2 bases short and J 6 bases short, with 6 bases between. CDR3 length equals 11 residues. Germline CDR1 reads GTSNPN; CDR2 reads SVGIG (reference sequence). This chain's CDR3 is CAWSYEDTQYF. CDR3 bases: TGTGCCTGGAGTTATGAGGATACGCAGTATTTT.

The CDR3 here is CASSLVQRGPSYEQYF. The CDR3 coding sequence is TGCGCCAGCAGCTTGGTACAGCGGGGCCCCTCCTACGAGCAGTACTTC. The rearrangement joins TRBV5-1 to TRBJ2-7, with 7 nucleotides matching TRBD2. Germline CDR1 is SGHRS and CDR2 is YFSETQ. After removal of 0 bases from V and 0 bases from J, the junction contained 6 bases not matched to a gene. The CDR3 extends over 16 amino acids.

The chain links TRBV7-2 to TRBJ1-1; D gene unclear. CDR1 is SGHTA and CDR2 is FQGNSA in the germline V gene. The germline V and J ends were trimmed by 1 base and 1 base, with 10 bases remaining between them. CDR3 size: 15 residues. CDR3 in amino acids: CASSLGMAGNTEAFF. CDR3 DNA: TGTGCCAGCAGCTTAGGGATGGCGGGGAACACTGAAGCTTTCTTT.

The CDR3 DNA reads TGTGCCAGCAGCTTATCCCCTGAGCAGTTCTTC. This codes for CASSLSPEQFF. This rearrangement joins TRBV11-2 to TRBJ2-1; D not certain. Germline V gives CDR1 SGHAT, CDR2 FQNNGV. The V end was cut by 2 bases, the J end by 9 bases, with 5 bases between. This CDR3 has 11 amino acids.

This clone has only a few counts. This chain connects TRBV30 to TRBJ1-1; TRBD1 matches at 7 bases. Germline CDR1 GTSNPN, CDR2 SVGIG (reference sequence). The V gene end was trimmed by 0 bases and the J gene end by 1 base; junction bases not matched to a gene: 8. This CDR3 spans 16 amino acids. DNA of the CDR3: TGTGCCTGGAGTGTCAAGACAGGGTTGGGGAACACTGAAGCTTTCTTT. As protein: CAWSVKTGLGNTEAFF.